The clone carrying this T cell receptor (beta chain) appeared a few times. The target antigen is unknown. This record comes from a study of beta chain features in type 1 diabetes. Study-level points and caveats: In every one of the four CD4+ subsets, TCRB CDR3s were moderately but significantly shorter in Type 1 diabetes patients. The study left unresolved whether HLA type influences TCRB rearrangement.

As every portion of the isolated RNA was reverse transcribed, the sequencing read expressed TCRB transcripts. The study sequenced naive, central memory and regulatory T cell samples to an average of roughly 4 million reads. The protocol was immunoSEQ multiplex PCR, while the TCRdb copy is restricted to in-frame clones and leaves out a portion. Of more than 150,000 clones in the sample, about 12% were seen once. V shed 2 bases and J shed 0 bases, with 3 bases lying between them. Germline CDR1 is SGHAT and CDR2 is FQNNGV. This CDR3 is 13 amino acids long. The sequence came from a woman aged 18-35 years in good health. The genes are TRBV11-2 and TRBJ2-3; D gene ambiguous. The sequenced material came from central memory CD4+ T cells from blood. The CDR3 nucleotides read TGTGCCAGCAGCTTACCTAGCACAGATACGCAGTATTTT. Protein: CASSLPSTDTQYF. The full variable domain, in which reference TRBV11-2 and TRBJ2-3 provide the parts outside the CDR3, is EAGVAQSPRYKIIEKRQSVAFWCNPISGHATLYWYQQILGQGPKLLIQFQNNGVVDDSQLPKDRFSAERLKGVDSTLKIQPAKLEDSAVYLCASSLPSTDTQYFGPGTRLTVL.